This TCR beta chain stems from a study of T cell responses to AZD1222 COVID-19 vaccine. This CDR3 is 14 amino acids long. V was pared by 1 base and J by 7 bases, with 11 bases between. Germline assignment: CDR1 MDHEN and CDR2 SYDVKM. Some clones are missing from TCRdb's copy, which holds only in-frame ones; the method was immunoSEQ multiplex PCR. The sample records over 95,000 clones, roughly nine tenths being singletons. The sequence was collected from an adult who received the AZD1222 COVID-19 vaccine. The V gene is TRBV28, the J gene TRBJ2-1; D ambiguous. Here the sequenced sample was peripheral blood, taken 28 days after the second AZD1222 dose. In DNA form, the CDR3 reads TGTGCCAGCAGTTTATTCCCGTCAGTAAATGAGCAGTTCTTC. Amino acid sequence: CASSLFPSVNEQFF.